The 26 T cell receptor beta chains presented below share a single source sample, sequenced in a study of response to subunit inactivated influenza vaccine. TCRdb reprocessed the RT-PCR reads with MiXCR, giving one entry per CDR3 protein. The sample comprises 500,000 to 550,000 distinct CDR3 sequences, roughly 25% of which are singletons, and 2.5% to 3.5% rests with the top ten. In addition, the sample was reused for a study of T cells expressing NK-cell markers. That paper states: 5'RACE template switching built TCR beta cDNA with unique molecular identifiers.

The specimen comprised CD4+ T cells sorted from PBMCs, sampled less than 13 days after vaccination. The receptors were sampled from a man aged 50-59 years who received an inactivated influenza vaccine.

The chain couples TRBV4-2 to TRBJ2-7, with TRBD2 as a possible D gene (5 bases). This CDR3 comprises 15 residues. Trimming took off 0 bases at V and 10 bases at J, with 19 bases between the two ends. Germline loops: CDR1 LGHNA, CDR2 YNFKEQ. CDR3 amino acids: CASSQEGGRPYVQYF. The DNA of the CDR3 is TGTGCCAGCAGCCAAGAAGGAGGCAGACCCTACGTCCAGTACTTC.

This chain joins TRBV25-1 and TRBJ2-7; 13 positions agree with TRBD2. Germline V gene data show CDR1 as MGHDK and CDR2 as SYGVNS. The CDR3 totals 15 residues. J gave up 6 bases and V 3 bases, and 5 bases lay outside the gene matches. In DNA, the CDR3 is TGTGCCAGCAGTGATACTAGCGGGGGGGCAGGCGAGCAGTACTTC. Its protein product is CASSDTSGGAGEQYF.

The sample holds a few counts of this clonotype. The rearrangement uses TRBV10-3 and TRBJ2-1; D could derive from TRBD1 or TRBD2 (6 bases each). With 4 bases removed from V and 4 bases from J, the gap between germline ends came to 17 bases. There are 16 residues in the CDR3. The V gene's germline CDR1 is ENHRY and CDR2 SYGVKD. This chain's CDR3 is CAISVGGFVVYNEQFF. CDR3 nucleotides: TGTGCCATCAGTGTCGGGGGCTTCGTGGTGTACAATGAGCAGTTCTTC.

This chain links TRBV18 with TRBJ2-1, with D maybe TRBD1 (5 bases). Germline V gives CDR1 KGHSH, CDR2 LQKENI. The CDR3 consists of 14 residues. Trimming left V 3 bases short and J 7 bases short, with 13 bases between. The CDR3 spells CASSPGAVGNEQFF. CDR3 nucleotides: TGTGCCAGCTCACCTGGGGCCGTGGGTAATGAGCAGTTCTTC.

This CDR3 is CASKLMVSGYEQYF. The CDR3 bases are TGTGCCAGCAAACTAATGGTCTCAGGCTACGAGCAGTACTTC. The rearrangement links TRBV28 to TRBJ2-7; D is unresolved. The germline V and J ends were trimmed by 7 bases and 3 bases, with 16 bases remaining between them. The CDR3 has 14 amino acids. The germline gives CDR1 MDHEN, CDR2 SYDVKM.

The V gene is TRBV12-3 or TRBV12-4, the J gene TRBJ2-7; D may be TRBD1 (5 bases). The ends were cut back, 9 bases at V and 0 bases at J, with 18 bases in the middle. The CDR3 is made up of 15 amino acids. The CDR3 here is CASKSRGGSSYEQYF. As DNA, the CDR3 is TGTGCCAGTAAGAGTAGGGGCGGTAGCTCCTACGAGCAGTACTTC.

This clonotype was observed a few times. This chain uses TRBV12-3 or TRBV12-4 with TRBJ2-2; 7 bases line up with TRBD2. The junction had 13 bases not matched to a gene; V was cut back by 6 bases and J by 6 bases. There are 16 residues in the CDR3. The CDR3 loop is CASSLRGTRGSGELFF. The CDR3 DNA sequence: TGTGCCAGCAGCCTGCGGGGGACGCGGGGGTCCGGGGAGCTGTTTTTT.

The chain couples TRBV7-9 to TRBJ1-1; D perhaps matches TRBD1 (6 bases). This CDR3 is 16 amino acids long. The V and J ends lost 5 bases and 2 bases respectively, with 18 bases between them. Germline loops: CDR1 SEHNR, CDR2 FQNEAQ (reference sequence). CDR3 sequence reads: CASSPTTGLGNTEAFF. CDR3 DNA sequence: TGTGCCAGCAGCCCCACGACAGGTCTCGGTAACACTGAAGCTTTCTTT.

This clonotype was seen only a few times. The CDR3 bases are TGCGCCAGCAGCCAAGAGTTCCGGGGACCGAGCTCCTACAATGAGCAGTTCTTC. Its translation is CASSQEFRGPSSYNEQFF. V usage is TRBV4-1 and J usage is TRBJ2-1; possibly TRBD1 or TRBD2 for D (5 bases each). In germline, CDR1 is MGHRA, CDR2 YSYEKL. The V and J ends lost 0 bases and 0 bases respectively, with 15 bases between them. The CDR3 sequence is 18 residues long.

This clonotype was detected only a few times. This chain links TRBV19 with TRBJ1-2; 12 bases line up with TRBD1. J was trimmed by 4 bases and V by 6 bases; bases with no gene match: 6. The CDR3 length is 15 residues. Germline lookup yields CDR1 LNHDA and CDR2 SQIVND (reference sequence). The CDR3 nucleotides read TGTGCCAGTAGCTCCCCGGGACAGGGGGCCTATGGCTACACCTTC. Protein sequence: CASSSPGQGAYGYTF.

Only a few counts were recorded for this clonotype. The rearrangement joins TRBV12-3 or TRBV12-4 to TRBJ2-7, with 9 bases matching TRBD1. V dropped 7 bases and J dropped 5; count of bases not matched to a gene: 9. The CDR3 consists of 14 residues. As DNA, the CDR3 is TGTGCCAGCAAACGGACAGGGGTTCAGGACGAGCAGTACTTC. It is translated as CASKRTGVQDEQYF.

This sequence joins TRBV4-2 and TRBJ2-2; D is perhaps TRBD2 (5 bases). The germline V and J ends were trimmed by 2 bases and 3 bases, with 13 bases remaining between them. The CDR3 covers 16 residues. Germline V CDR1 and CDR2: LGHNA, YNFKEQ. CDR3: CASSQPLVAYTGELFF. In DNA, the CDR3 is TGTGCCAGCAGCCAACCACTAGTGGCGTACACCGGGGAGCTGTTTTTT.

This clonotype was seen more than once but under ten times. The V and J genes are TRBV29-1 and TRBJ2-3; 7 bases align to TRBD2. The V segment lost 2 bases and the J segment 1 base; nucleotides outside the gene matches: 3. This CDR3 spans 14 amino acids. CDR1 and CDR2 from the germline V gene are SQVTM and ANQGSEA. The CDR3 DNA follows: TGCAGCGTTGAAAGGGCGGGAGGCACAGATACGCAGTATTTT. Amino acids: CSVERAGGTDTQYF.

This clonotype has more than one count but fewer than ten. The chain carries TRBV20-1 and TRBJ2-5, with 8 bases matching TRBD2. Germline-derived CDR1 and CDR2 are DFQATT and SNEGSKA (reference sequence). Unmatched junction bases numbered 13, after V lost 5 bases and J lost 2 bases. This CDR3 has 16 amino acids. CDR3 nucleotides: TGCAGTGCTCGATTAGGAGGCGGGGGGAGGCAAGAGACCCAGTACTTC. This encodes CSARLGGGGRQETQYF.

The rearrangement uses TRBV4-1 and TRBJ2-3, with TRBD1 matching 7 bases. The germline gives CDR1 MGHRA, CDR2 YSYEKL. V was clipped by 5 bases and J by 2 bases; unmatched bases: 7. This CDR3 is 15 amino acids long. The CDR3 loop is CASSNMDRSTDTQYF. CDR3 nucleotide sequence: TGCGCCAGCAGCAACATGGACAGGTCCACAGATACGCAGTATTTT.

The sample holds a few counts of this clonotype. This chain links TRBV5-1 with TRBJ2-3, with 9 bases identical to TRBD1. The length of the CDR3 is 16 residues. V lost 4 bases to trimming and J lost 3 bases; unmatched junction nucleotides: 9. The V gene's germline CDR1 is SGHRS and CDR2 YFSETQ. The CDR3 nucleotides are TGCGCCAGCAGCCGCACAGACAGGGGGTTGACAGATACGCAGTATTTT. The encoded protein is CASSRTDRGLTDTQYF.

The CDR3 DNA follows: TGTGCCAGCAGTTTAGGTCATCTGAACACCGGGGAGCTGTTTTTT. It is translated as CASSLGHLNTGELFF. V gene TRBV12-3 or TRBV12-4 combines with J gene TRBJ2-2, with no clear D. The CDR3 has 15 amino acids. V was cut by 1 base and J by 1 base, with 7 bases left in between.

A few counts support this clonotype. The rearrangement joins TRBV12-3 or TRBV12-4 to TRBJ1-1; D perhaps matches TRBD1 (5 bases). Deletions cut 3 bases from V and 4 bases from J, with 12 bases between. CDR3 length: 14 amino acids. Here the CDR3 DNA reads TGTGCCAGCAGTTTTACGGGGGGGTTCACTGAAGCTTTCTTT. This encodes CASSFTGGFTEAFF.

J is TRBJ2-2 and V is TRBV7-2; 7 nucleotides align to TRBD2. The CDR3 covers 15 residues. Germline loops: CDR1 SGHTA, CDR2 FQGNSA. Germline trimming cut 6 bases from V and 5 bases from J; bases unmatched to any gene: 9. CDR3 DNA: TGTGCCAGCAGGAGCGGACTAGTCGAGACCGGGGAGCTGTTTTTT. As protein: CASRSGLVETGELFF. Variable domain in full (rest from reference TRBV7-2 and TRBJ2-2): GAGVSQSPSNKVTEKGKDVELRCDPISGHTALYWYRQSLGQGLEFLIYFQGNSAPDKSGLPSDRFSAERTGGSVSTLTIQRTQQEDSAVYLCASRSGLVETGELFFGEGSRLTVL.

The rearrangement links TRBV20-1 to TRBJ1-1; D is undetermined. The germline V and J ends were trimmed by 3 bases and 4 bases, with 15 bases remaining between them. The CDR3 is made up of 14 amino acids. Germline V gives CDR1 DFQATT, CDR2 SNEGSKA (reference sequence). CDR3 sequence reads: CSARVVSRVTEAFF. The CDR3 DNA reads TGCAGTGCTAGGGTGGTGTCGAGGGTCACTGAAGCTTTCTTT.

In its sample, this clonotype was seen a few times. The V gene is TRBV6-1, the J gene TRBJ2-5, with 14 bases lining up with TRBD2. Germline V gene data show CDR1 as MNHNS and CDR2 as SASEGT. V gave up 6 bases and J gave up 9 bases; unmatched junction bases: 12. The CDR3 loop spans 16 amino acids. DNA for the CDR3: TGTGCCAGCAGCCCGGGACTAGCGGGGGCCCGAGGTGCCCAGTACTTC. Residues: CASSPGLAGARGAQYF.

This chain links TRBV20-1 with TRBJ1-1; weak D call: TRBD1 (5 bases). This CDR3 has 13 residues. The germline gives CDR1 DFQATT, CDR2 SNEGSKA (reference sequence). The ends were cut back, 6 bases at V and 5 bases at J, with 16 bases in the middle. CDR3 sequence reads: CSALRGPGTEAFF. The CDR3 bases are TGCAGTGCGTTACGGGGCCCGGGGACTGAAGCTTTCTTT.

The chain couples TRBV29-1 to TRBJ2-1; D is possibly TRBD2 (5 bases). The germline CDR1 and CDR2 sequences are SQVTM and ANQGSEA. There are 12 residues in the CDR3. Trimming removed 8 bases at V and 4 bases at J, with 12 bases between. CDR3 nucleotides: TGCAGCACCAGAGAGGGTTACAATGAGCAGTTCTTC. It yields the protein CSTREGYNEQFF.

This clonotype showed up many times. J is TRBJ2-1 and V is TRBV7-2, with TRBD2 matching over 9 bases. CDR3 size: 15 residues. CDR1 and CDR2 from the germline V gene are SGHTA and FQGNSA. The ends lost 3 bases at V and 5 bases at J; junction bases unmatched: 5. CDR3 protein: CASSFSGSGHNEQFF. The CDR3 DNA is TGTGCCAGCAGCTTTAGCGGGAGTGGGCACAATGAGCAGTTCTTC.

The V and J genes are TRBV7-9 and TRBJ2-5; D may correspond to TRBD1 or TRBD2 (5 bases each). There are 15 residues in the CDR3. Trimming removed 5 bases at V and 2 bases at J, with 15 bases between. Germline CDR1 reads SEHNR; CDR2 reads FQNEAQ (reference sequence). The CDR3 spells CASSSPRDGQETQYF. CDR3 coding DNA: TGTGCCAGCAGCAGTCCCCGGGACGGTCAAGAGACCCAGTACTTC.

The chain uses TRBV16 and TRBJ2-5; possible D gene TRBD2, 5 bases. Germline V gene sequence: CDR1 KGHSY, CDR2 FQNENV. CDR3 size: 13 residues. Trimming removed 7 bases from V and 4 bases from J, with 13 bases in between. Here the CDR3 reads CASTTGSRETQYF. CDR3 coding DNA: TGTGCCAGCACCACGGGGTCCAGAGAGACCCAGTACTTC. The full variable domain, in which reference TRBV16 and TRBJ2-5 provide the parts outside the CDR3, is GEEVAQTPKHLVRGEGQKAKLYCAPIKGHSYVFWYQQVLKNEFKFLISFQNENVFDETGMPKERFSAKCLPNSPCSLEIQATKLEDSAVYFCASTTGSRETQYFGPGTRLLVL.